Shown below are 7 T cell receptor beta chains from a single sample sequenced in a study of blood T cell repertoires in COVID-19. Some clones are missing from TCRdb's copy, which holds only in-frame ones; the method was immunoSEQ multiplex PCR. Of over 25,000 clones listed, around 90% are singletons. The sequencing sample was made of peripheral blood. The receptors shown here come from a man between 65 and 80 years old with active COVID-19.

The CDR3 here is CASSIRDSYGYTF. In DNA form, the CDR3 reads TGTGCCAGTAGTATCCGGGACAGCTATGGCTACACCTTC. V is TRBV19 and J is TRBJ1-2; TRBD1 matches at 7 bases. This CDR3 contains 13 residues. Trimming at V came to 3 bases and at J to 4 bases, leaving 2 bases not matched to a gene. Germline V gene data show CDR1 as LNHDA and CDR2 as SQIVND (reference sequence).

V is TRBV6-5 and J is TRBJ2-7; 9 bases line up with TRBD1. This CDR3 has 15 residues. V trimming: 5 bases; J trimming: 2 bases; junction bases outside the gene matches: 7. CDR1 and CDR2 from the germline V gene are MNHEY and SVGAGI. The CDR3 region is CASSPGTGQPYEQYF. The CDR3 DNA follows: TGTGCCAGCAGTCCAGGGACAGGGCAACCCTACGAGCAGTACTTC.

As DNA, the CDR3 is TGTGCCAGCAGCTTGCGTCTTAGCGGGGACACAGATACGCAGTATTTT. Its translation: CASSLRLSGDTDTQYF. The chain couples TRBV5-4 to TRBJ2-3; 8 nucleotides align to TRBD2. The CDR3 totals 16 residues. In germline, CDR1 is SGHNT, CDR2 YYREEE (reference sequence). J was trimmed by 2 bases and V by 1 base; bases with no gene match: 6.

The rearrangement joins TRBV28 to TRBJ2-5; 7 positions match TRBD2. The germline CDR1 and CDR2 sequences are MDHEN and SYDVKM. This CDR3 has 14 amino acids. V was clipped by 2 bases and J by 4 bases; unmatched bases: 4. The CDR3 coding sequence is TGTGCCAGCAGTTTAGCGGGAGTGAGAGAGACCCAGTACTTC. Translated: CASSLAGVRETQYF.

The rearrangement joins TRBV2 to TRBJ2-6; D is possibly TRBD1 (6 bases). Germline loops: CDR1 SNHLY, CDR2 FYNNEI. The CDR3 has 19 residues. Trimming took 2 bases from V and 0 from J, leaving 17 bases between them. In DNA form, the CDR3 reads TGTGCCAGCAGTGAACCTTTTTGGGGGCGCAGCTCTGGGGCCAACGTCCTGACTTTC. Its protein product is CASSEPFWGRSSGANVLTF.

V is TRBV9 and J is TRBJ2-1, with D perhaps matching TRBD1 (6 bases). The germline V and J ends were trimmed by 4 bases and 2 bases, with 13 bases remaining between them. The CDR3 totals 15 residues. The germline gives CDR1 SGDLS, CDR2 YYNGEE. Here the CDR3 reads CASSLGTKAYNEQFF. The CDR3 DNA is TGTGCCAGCAGCCTCGGGACAAAGGCCTACAATGAGCAGTTCTTC.

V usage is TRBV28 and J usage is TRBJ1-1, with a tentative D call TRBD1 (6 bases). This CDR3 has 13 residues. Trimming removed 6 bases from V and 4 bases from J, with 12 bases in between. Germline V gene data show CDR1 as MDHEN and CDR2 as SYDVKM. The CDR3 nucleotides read TGTGCCAGCAGACCATGGACAGCCACTGAAGCTTTCTTT. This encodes CASRPWTATEAFF.